One and the same sample provided the 22 T cell receptor beta chains below, sequenced in a study of blood T cell repertoires in COVID-19. Clones were read by immunoSEQ multiplex PCR, and TCRdb kept only the in-frame ones, dropping some. The repertoire includes around 72,000 clones, roughly 80% of them detected once, and approximately 22% sits in the top ten. Specimen: peripheral blood. The receptors here all came from a woman between 70 and 85 years old with acute or convalescent COVID-19.

This clone is a singleton in its sample. This chain joins TRBV3-1 (or the pseudogene TRBV3-2) and TRBJ1-5; 8 nucleotides match TRBD1. CDR3 length equals 14 residues. Germline loops: CDR1 LGHDT, CDR2 YNNKEL (reference sequence). V gave up 1 base and J gave up 7 bases; unmatched junction bases: 3. The DNA for the CDR3 is TGTGCCAGCAGCCAAGGACAGGGGTTCCAGCCCCAGCATTTT. This gives the protein CASSQGQGFQPQHF.

V and J are TRBV3-1 (or the pseudogene TRBV3-2) and TRBJ2-7, with 10 positions matching TRBD2. CDR3 size: 15 residues. Germline CDR1 and CDR2: LGHDT and YNNKEL (reference sequence). V was pared by 6 bases and J by 4 bases, with 9 bases of the junction left unmatched. The CDR3, as DNA: TGTGCCAGCAGGGTAGGACTAGCGGAACCTTACGAGCAGTACTTC. It yields the protein CASRVGLAEPYEQYF.

The chain uses TRBV6-6 and TRBJ1-6; D not resolved. CDR3 length: 15 amino acids. Trimming shortened V by 7 bases and J by 6 bases, and 16 bases separated the two germline ends. Looked up from germline, CDR1 is MNHNY and CDR2 is SVGAGI (reference sequence). Here the CDR3 reads CASTQELQFNSPLHF. CDR3 in DNA: TGTGCCAGCACCCAAGAGTTACAGTTTAATTCACCCCTCCACTTT.

This sequence joins TRBV7-8 and TRBJ2-5, with 9 bases fitting TRBD1. Germline loops: CDR1 SGHVS, CDR2 FQNEAQ. This CDR3 contains 12 residues. CDR3 DNA: TGTGCTACCCGGGACAGGGAGGAGACCCAGTACTTC. Residues: CATRDREETQYF. The variable domain in full, with the rest retrieved from reference TRBV7-8 and TRBJ2-5, is GAGVSQSPRYKVAKRGQDVALRCDPISGHVSLFWYQQALGQGPEFLTYFQNEAQLDKSGLPSDRFFAERPEGSVSTLKIQRTQQEDSAVYLCATRDREETQYFGPGTRLLVL.

The chain employs TRBV6-5 and TRBJ1-2, with a weak D call TRBD1 (6 bases). CDR3 size: 14 residues. In germline, CDR1 is MNHEY, CDR2 SVGAGI. Trimming removed 7 bases from V and 2 bases from J, with 14 bases in between. CDR3 nucleotides: TGTGCCAGCAAGGACGGGCAGGGGAACTATGGCTACACCTTC. It yields the protein CASKDGQGNYGYTF.

This rearrangement joins TRBV20-1 to TRBJ2-7; 16 bases match TRBD2. CDR3 size: 21 residues. The germline V gene has CDR1 DFQATT and CDR2 SNEGSKA (reference sequence). Trimming at V came to 3 bases and at J to 2 bases, leaving 19 bases not matched to a gene. The CDR3 spells CSASLPALKGTSGRVTYEQYF. Written as DNA, the CDR3 is TGCAGTGCTAGTCTGCCCGCCCTAAAGGGGACTAGCGGGAGGGTGACCTACGAGCAGTACTTC.

The chain joins TRBV6-6 to TRBJ1-4, with D possibly being TRBD1 (6 bases). V shed 6 bases and J shed 2 bases, with 10 bases lying between them. The CDR3 runs to 14 residues. The V gene's germline CDR1 is MNHNY and CDR2 SVGAGI (reference sequence). The CDR3 region is CASRQGMTNEKLFF. DNA of the CDR3: TGTGCCAGCAGACAGGGTATGACTAATGAAAAACTGTTTTTT.

The chain joins TRBV27 to TRBJ2-3, with 8 bases lining up with TRBD2. The CDR3 covers 17 residues. Germline CDR1 reads MNHEY; CDR2 reads SMNVEV (reference sequence). The trim removed 6 bases at V and 2 bases at J, leaving 13 bases unmatched. CDR3 nucleotide sequence: TGTGCCAGCAGCCCCCATTTGTCTAGCGGGCCCACAGATACGCAGTATTTT. Translation: CASSPHLSSGPTDTQYF.

The chain couples TRBV6-4 to TRBJ2-1; 11 positions match TRBD2. This CDR3 has 16 amino acids. Germline CDR1 reads MRHNA; CDR2 reads SNTAGT. The J segment lost 12 bases and the V segment lost 3 bases, leaving 13 bases of the junction unmatched. CDR3 region: CASSELAGVVSPLQFF. The DNA of the CDR3 is TGTGCCAGCAGTGAACTAGCGGGAGTAGTCTCCCCGCTGCAGTTCTTC.

A few counts support this clone. The chain has TRBV5-6 and TRBJ2-7; 8 bases agree with TRBD1. CDR3 size: 15 residues. Trimming cost V 0 bases and J 4 bases; bases outside gene matches: 6. Germline V gene sequence: CDR1 SGHDT, CDR2 YYEEEE. For the CDR3, the DNA is TGTGCCAGCAGCTTGGTAAGGACAGGGTATTACGAGCAGTACTTC. Amino acid sequence: CASSLVRTGYYEQYF.

The chain has TRBV4-1 and TRBJ2-4, with TRBD1 matching 7 bases. The V gene end was trimmed by 0 bases and the J gene end by 3 bases; junction bases not matched to a gene: 2. From germline, CDR1 is MGHRA and CDR2 YSYEKL. This CDR3 spans 15 amino acids. CDR3 in amino acids: CASSQERQGKNIQYF. In DNA form, the CDR3 reads TGCGCCAGCAGCCAAGAAAGACAGGGCAAAAACATTCAGTACTTC.

The chain joins TRBV9 to TRBJ1-1; the D is unclear. V was cut by 0 bases and J by 3 bases, with 9 bases left in between. This CDR3 is 14 amino acids long. The germline gives CDR1 SGDLS, CDR2 YYNGEE. The CDR3 reads CASSVGGRDTEAFF. The CDR3 DNA follows: TGTGCCAGCAGCGTAGGTGGGCGGGACACTGAAGCTTTCTTT.

The gene calls are TRBV19 and TRBJ2-7, with TRBD1 matching 8 bases. The CDR3 contains 15 residues. Germline V lookup: CDR1 LNHDA, CDR2 SQIVND (reference sequence). Trimming removed 1 base from V and 4 bases from J; junction bases left unmatched: 6. The CDR3 loop is CASSIGGTGGYEQYF. DNA for the CDR3: TGTGCCAGTAGTATAGGGGGCACAGGGGGTTACGAGCAGTACTTC.

The sample holds a few counts of this clone. Different DNA sequences within this sample yield the same CDR3. The CDR3 here is CASSTGQRNTGELFF. The CDR3, as DNA: TGCGCCAGCAGCACGGGACAGCGAAACACCGGGGAGCTGTTTTTT. This rearrangement joins TRBV5-1 to TRBJ2-2, with 7 nucleotides matching TRBD1. V was pared by 4 bases and J by 2 bases, with 5 bases of the junction left unmatched. This CDR3 spans 15 amino acids. Germline V CDR1 and CDR2: SGHRS, YFSETQ.

V and J are TRBV30 and TRBJ1-2, with D hard to call. The CDR3 has 12 residues. Trimming stripped 5 bases from V and 5 bases from J, with 12 bases between. CDR1 and CDR2 from the germline V gene are GTSNPN and SVGIG (reference sequence). The CDR3 reads CAWVADWYGYTF. CDR3 in DNA: TGTGCCTGGGTGGCCGACTGGTATGGCTACACCTTC.

By proportion, this clone is large. This sequence joins TRBV28 and TRBJ1-2; possible D gene TRBD1, 5 bases. The V end was cut by 2 bases, the J end by 2 bases, with 9 bases between. This CDR3 spans 14 amino acids. Germline lookup yields CDR1 MDHEN and CDR2 SYDVKM. The CDR3 bases are TGTGCCAGCAGTTTAGACAGAGTAAACTATGGCTACACCTTC. Its protein product is CASSLDRVNYGYTF.

In DNA, the CDR3 is TGCAGCGTTGCGGAGGTGGGTCAGCCCCAGCATTTT. Amino acid sequence: CSVAEVGQPQHF. The J gene is TRBJ1-5, the V gene TRBV29-1; D ambiguous. CDR1 and CDR2 (germline): SQVTM, ANQGSEA. Trimming cost V 4 bases and J 6 bases, with 10 bases left between them. The CDR3 loop spans 12 amino acids.

The CDR3 DNA follows: TGTGCCAGCAGCCCTGAATTGGGGGGCGGGGGAGAAAAACTGTTTTTT. This codes for CASSPELGGGGEKLFF. This rearrangement joins TRBV3-1 (or the pseudogene TRBV3-2) to TRBJ1-4; D might be TRBD1 (6 bases). CDR3 length equals 16 residues. Germline loops: CDR1 LGHDT, CDR2 YNNKEL (reference sequence). Trimming took 4 bases from V and 8 from J, leaving 20 bases between them.

This clone was recorded once. J is TRBJ1-1 and V is TRBV9; no clear D gene. Germline CDR1 SGDLS, CDR2 YYNGEE. The CDR3 consists of 16 residues. V shed 3 bases and J shed 4 bases, with 19 bases lying between them. The CDR3 DNA reads TGTGCCAGCAGCGCCGCCGCCAGAGTGGGGAGCACTGAAGCTTTCTTT. Its protein product is CASSAAARVGSTEAFF.

The CDR3 nucleotides are TGCAGTGCTAGTCGAGGCGAGCAGTACTTC. Residues: CSASRGEQYF. The genes are TRBV20-1 and TRBJ2-7, with D unresolved. Germline CDR1 DFQATT, CDR2 SNEGSKA (reference sequence). The V end was cut by 3 bases, the J end by 6 bases, with 6 bases between. This CDR3 has 10 residues.

This chain joins TRBV5-1 and TRBJ2-1; 7 bases line up with TRBD2. Germline-derived CDR1 and CDR2 are SGHRS and YFSETQ. Germline trimming cut 7 bases from V and 1 base from J; bases unmatched to any gene: 5. The CDR3 extends over 14 amino acids. Written as DNA, the CDR3 is TGCGCCAGCGCGGGGGAGGGGTCCTACAATGAGCAGTTCTTC. Encoded protein: CASAGEGSYNEQFF.

V is TRBV29-1 and J is TRBJ2-7; D perhaps matches TRBD2 (6 bases). Trimming stripped 4 bases from V and 1 base from J, with 14 bases between. Germline V lookup: CDR1 SQVTM, CDR2 ANQGSEA. CDR3 length: 14 residues. This CDR3 reads CSVVLAAQSYEQYF. DNA for the CDR3: TGCAGCGTTGTATTAGCGGCTCAATCCTACGAGCAGTACTTC.